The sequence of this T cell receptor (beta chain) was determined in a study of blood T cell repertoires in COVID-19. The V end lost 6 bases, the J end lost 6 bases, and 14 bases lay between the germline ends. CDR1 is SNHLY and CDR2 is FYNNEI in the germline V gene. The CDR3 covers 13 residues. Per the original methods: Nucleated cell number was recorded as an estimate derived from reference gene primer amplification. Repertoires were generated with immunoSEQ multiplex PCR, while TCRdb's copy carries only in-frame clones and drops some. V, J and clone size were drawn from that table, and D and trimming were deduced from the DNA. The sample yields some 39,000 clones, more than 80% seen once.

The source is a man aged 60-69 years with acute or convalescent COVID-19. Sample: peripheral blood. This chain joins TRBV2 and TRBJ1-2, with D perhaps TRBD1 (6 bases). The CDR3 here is CASSDTGSNGYTF. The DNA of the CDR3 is TGTGCCAGCAGCGACACAGGGTCCAATGGCTACACCTTC.